Here is one T cell receptor (beta chain) with its context. This sample was included in a study of blood T cell repertoires in COVID-19. In the study overall: PBMCs, B-cell-depleted T cells, or T cells provided the cDNA or gDNA that made up the material.

The CDR3 covers 13 residues. The trim removed 6 bases at V and 10 bases at J, leaving 10 bases unmatched. Germline CDR1 is KGHSH and CDR2 is LQKENI. Method: immunoSEQ multiplex PCR; TCRdb's copy keeps in-frame clones and lacks some. The table includes roughly 140,000 clones, roughly nine tenths detected once. This rearrangement joins TRBV18 to TRBJ2-3, with TRBD2 matching over 7 bases. The TCR originated in a woman in her sixties or seventies with active COVID-19. Sequencing was carried out using peripheral blood. In DNA, the CDR3 is TGTGCCAGCTCTCCCGGGACTACCGATCCGCAGTATTTT. This sequence encodes CASSPGTTDPQYF.